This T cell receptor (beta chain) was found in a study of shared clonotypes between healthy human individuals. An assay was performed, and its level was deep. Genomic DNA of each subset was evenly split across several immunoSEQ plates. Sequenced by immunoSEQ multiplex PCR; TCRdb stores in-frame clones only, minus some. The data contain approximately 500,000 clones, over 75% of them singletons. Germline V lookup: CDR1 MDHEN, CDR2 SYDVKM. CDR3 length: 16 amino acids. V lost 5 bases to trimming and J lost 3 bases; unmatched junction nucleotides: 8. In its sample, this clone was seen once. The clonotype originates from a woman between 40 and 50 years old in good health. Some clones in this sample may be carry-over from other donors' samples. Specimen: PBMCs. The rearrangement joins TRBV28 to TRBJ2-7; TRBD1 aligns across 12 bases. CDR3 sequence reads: CASSPLGTGGVYEQYF. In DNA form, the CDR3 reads TGTGCCAGCAGTCCACTGGGGACAGGGGGCGTCTACGAGCAGTACTTC.